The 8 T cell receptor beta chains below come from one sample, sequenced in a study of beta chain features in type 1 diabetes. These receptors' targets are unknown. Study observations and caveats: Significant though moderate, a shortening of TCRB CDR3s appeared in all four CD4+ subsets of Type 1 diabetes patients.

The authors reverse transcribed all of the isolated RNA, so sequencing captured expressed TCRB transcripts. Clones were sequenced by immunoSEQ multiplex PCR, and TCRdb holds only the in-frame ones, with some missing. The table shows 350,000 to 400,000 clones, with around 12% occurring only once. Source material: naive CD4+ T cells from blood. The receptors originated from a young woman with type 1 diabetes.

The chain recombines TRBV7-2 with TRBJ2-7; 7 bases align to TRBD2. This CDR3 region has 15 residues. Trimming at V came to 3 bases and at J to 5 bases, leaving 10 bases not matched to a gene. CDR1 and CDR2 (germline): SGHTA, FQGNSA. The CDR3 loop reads CASSFEVLAVNEQYF. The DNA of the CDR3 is TGTGCCAGCAGCTTTGAGGTGCTAGCGGTAAACGAGCAGTACTTC.

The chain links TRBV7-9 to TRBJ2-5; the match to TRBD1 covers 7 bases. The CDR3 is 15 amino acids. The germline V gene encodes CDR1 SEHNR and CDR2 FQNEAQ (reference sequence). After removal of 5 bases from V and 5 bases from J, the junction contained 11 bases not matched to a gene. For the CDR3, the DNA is TGTGCCAGCAGCCCCTCCCGGGACAGTCAGGAGACCCAGTACTTC. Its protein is CASSPSRDSQETQYF.

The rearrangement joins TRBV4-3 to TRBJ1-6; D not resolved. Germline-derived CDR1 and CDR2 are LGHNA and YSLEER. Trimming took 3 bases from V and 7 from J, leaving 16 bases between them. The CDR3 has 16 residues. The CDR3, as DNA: TGCGCCAGCAGCCAGGCCATGGCGGGCGTAAATTCACCCCTCCACTTT. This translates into CASSQAMAGVNSPLHF.

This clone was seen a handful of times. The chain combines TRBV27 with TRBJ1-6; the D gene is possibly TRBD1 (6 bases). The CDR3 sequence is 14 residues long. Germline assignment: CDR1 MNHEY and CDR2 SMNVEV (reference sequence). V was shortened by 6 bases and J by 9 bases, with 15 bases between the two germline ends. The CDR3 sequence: CASSPRGGTSPLHF. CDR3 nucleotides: TGTGCCAGCAGCCCTAGGGGGGGCACTTCACCCCTCCACTTT.

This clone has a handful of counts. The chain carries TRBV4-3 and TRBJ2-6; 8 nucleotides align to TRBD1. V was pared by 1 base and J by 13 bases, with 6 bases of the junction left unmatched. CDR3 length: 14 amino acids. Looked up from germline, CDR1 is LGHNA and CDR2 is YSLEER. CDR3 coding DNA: TGCGCCAGCAGCCAAGTCGGACAGGGCCCTGTCCTGACTTTC. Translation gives CASSQVGQGPVLTF.

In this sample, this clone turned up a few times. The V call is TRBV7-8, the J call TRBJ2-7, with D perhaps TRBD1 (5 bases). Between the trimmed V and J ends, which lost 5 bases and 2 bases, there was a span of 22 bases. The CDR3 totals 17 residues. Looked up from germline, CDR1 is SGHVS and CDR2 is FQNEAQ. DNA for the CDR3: TGTGCCAGCAGCCCCAGGTTTAGGCAGGGCCTTACCTACGAGCAGTACTTC. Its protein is CASSPRFRQGLTYEQYF.

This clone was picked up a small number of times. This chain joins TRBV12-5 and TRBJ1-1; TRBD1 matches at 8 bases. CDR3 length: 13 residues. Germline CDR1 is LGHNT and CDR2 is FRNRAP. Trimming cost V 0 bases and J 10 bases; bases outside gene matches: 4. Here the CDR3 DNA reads TGTGCTAGTGGTTTGGTACAGGGGGAATTAGCTTTCTTT. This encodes CASGLVQGELAFF.

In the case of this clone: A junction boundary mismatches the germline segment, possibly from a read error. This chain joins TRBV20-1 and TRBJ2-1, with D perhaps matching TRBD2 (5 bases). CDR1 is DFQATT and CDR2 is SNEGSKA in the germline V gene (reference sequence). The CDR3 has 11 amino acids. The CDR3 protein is CSARDSPWELF. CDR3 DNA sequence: TGCAGTGCTAGAGATAGCCCTTGGGAGCTCTTC.